What follows are 29 T cell receptor beta chains derived from one specimen sequenced in a study of T cell responses to AZD1222 COVID-19 vaccine. Measured with immunoSEQ multiplex PCR; TCRdb has only the in-frame clones, and not every one. The repertoire holds fewer than 200,000 clones, with about 83% as singletons. The sequencing here drew on peripheral blood, taken 28 days after the second AZD1222 dose. The receptors shown here come from an adult who received the AZD1222 COVID-19 vaccine.

The chain combines TRBV6-5 with TRBJ1-6; perhaps TRBD1 as D (6 bases). This CDR3 contains 16 residues. V shed 4 bases and J shed 0 bases, with 10 bases lying between them. CDR1 is MNHEY, CDR2 SVGAGI, per germline. The CDR3 nucleotides read TGTGCCAGCAGTTCACAGGACAGCTCCTATAATTCACCCCTCCACTTT. As protein: CASSSQDSSYNSPLHF.

The CDR3 region is CASSLGLVSYEQYF. The CDR3 nucleotides read TGTGCCAGCAGCTTGGGACTCGTCTCCTACGAGCAGTACTTC. V is TRBV5-4 and J is TRBJ2-7, with D uncertain. In germline, CDR1 is SGHNT, CDR2 YYREEE (reference sequence). This CDR3 contains 14 residues. Trimming took 0 bases from V and 0 from J, leaving 7 bases between them. The variable domain in full, with the rest retrieved from reference TRBV5-4 and TRBJ2-7, is ETGVTQSPTHLIKTRGQQVTLRCSSQSGHNTVSWYQQALGQGPQFIFQYYREEENGRGNFPPRFSGLQFPNYSSELNVNALELDDSALYLCASSLGLVSYEQYFGPGTRLTVT.

The chain recombines TRBV19 with TRBJ2-2, with 7 positions matching TRBD1. The CDR3 has 14 amino acids. Germline CDR1 and CDR2: LNHDA and SQIVND (reference sequence). V gave up 4 bases and J gave up 5 bases; unmatched junction bases: 4. The CDR3 coding sequence is TGTGCCAGTAGTACCAGACAGGGAACCGGGGAGCTGTTTTTT. Translation: CASSTRQGTGELFF.

This chain joins TRBV7-7 and TRBJ2-1, with 12 nucleotides matching TRBD2. CDR3 size: 18 residues. Germline CDR1 is SSHAT and CDR2 is FNYEAQ (reference sequence). Trimming took 5 bases from V and 6 from J; bases not matched to a gene: 14. The CDR3 DNA reads TGTGCCAGCAGCCTACTAGCGGGGGGATATAGTAGCGCCAATGAGCAGTTCTTC. Translated, it gives CASSLLAGGYSSANEQFF. Full variable domain (remainder filled in from reference TRBV7-7 and TRBJ2-1): GAGVSQSPRYKVTKRGQDVTLRCDPISSHATLYWYQQALGQGPEFLTYFNYEAQPDKSGLPSDRFSAERPEGSISTLTIQRTEQRDSAMYRCASSLLAGGYSSANEQFFGPGTRLTVL.

This chain connects TRBV5-6 to TRBJ1-1; D is perhaps TRBD1 (5 bases). CDR1 is SGHDT and CDR2 is YYEEEE in the germline V gene. V was cut by 1 base and J by 2 bases, with 6 bases left in between. CDR3 length equals 13 residues. CDR3 bases: TGTGCCAGCAGCTTGAGGGGAAACACTGAAGCTTTCTTT. Its translation: CASSLRGNTEAFF.

A remark on this clone: Other DNA sequences in the sample encode the same CDR3. CDR3 nucleotides: TGTGCCATCACTTCCGACGGACTAAACACTGAAGCTTTCTTT. Its translation: CAITSDGLNTEAFF. The chain employs TRBV10-3 and TRBJ1-1, with no clear D. Deletions cut 7 bases from V and 2 bases from J, with 14 bases between. The CDR3 sequence is 14 residues long. Germline CDR1 reads ENHRY; CDR2 reads SYGVKD.

This sequence joins TRBV21-1 and TRBJ1-5; TRBD1, the D gene given by the table, was not confirmed from the DNA. TRBV21-1 is flagged as a pseudogene. This CDR3 spans 13 amino acids. The DNA of the CDR3 is TGTGCCCCGAGACAGGTTCAGAATCAGCCCCAGCATTTT. It encodes CAPRQVQNQPQHF.

This clone has a handful of counts. The chain recombines TRBV29-1 with TRBJ1-2; 7 nucleotides match TRBD1. The CDR3 is made up of 12 amino acids. Germline V gene sequence: CDR1 SQVTM, CDR2 ANQGSEA. The CDR3 loop reads CSGSGTEHGYTF. The CDR3 nucleotides are TGCAGTGGCTCAGGGACAGAGCATGGCTACACCTTC.

This clone was seen once. This sequence joins TRBV6-5 and TRBJ1-4; D unresolved. The germline gives CDR1 MNHEY, CDR2 SVGAGI. This CDR3 is built from 13 residues. V was trimmed by 11 bases and J by 6 bases, leaving 16 bases between them. CDR3 in amino acids: CAGNSGLDEKLFF. CDR3 bases: TGTGCCGGAAATTCGGGTCTGGATGAAAAACTGTTTTTT.

The rearrangement uses TRBV5-5 and TRBJ1-1; possibly TRBD1 for D (5 bases). This CDR3 is 16 amino acids long. The V end lost 4 bases, the J end lost 0 bases, and 16 bases lay between the germline ends. Per germline, CDR1 SGHKS and CDR2 YYEKEE (reference sequence). The CDR3 sequence is CASSPGTGVMNTEAFF. CDR3 DNA sequence: TGTGCCAGCAGCCCGGGCACAGGCGTCATGAACACTGAAGCTTTCTTT.

This chain joins TRBV6-2 or TRBV6-3 and TRBJ1-2; D is ambiguous. Germline loops: CDR1 MNHEY, CDR2 SVGEGT. The V gene lost 4 bases and the J gene lost 7 bases, with 7 bases spanning the gap. The CDR3 is 11 amino acids. CDR3 nucleotides: TGTGCCAGCAGTTCGTACTCTGGCTACACCTTC. Its translation: CASSSYSGYTF.

The DNA of the CDR3 is TGTGCCATCAGTAAAGGACTAGCGGGCGGGGAGCTGTTTTTT. Protein sequence: CAISKGLAGGELFF. The V gene is TRBV10-3, the J gene TRBJ2-2; 11 bases agree with TRBD2. V was clipped by 5 bases and J by 7 bases; unmatched bases: 3. Per the germline V gene, CDR1 is ENHRY and CDR2 is SYGVKD. CDR3 length: 14 residues.

The gene calls are TRBV7-9 and TRBJ2-6; D ambiguous. CDR1 is SEHNR and CDR2 is FQNEAQ in the germline V gene (reference sequence). V was pared by 0 bases and J by 1 base, with 1 base between. This CDR3 is 14 amino acids long. The CDR3 is CASSLASGANVLTF. Written as DNA, the CDR3 is TGTGCCAGCAGCTTAGCTTCTGGGGCCAACGTCCTGACTTTC.

This clone has ten or more counts. V is TRBV7-2 and J is TRBJ1-1; D is ambiguous. The germline V gene encodes CDR1 SGHTA and CDR2 FQGNSA. The CDR3 length is 14 residues. The V gene lost 5 bases and the J gene lost 6 bases, with 16 bases spanning the gap. The CDR3 loop is CASSLGFSVAEAFF. As DNA, the CDR3 is TGTGCCAGCAGCCTAGGGTTTAGTGTCGCTGAAGCTTTCTTT.

The chain is built from TRBV7-2 and TRBJ2-3; TRBD2 aligns across 15 bases. V lost 5 bases to trimming and J lost 1 base; unmatched junction nucleotides: 7. Looked up from germline, CDR1 is SGHTA and CDR2 is FQGNSA. The CDR3 is 18 amino acids. The CDR3 region has the DNA TGTGCCAGCAGCCCCGGACTAGCGGGGGGGCCGGGCACAGATACGCAGTATTTT. It codes for CASSPGLAGGPGTDTQYF.

This chain joins TRBV28 and TRBJ2-1; the D is unclear. In germline, CDR1 is MDHEN, CDR2 SYDVKM. The CDR3 is 13 amino acids. Trimming removed 7 bases from V and 11 bases from J, with 18 bases in between. CDR3 in DNA: TGTGCCAGCATTTCAGCGACCCGTTTCCAGCAGTTCTTC. Encoded protein: CASISATRFQQFF.

This chain uses TRBV7-6 with TRBJ2-3, with unresolved D. This CDR3 region has 11 residues. Trimming took 3 bases from V and 6 from J, leaving 4 bases between them. Germline CDR1 SGHVS, CDR2 FNYEAQ. The CDR3 DNA sequence: TGTGCCAGCAGCTTCTCGGATACGCAGTATTTT. This codes for CASSFSDTQYF.

The V gene is TRBV2, the J gene TRBJ2-5, with 9 positions matching TRBD2. Per the germline V gene, CDR1 is SNHLY and CDR2 is FYNNEI. The trim removed 10 bases at V and 5 bases at J, leaving 11 bases unmatched. CDR3 length: 14 residues. The CDR3 reads CATSPRAGGETQYF. CDR3 nucleotides: TGTGCCACTTCACCCCGGGCGGGAGGGGAGACCCAGTACTTC.

The V call is TRBV4-2, the J call TRBJ1-6, with TRBD1 matching 8 bases. The CDR3 consists of 15 residues. V dropped 4 bases and J dropped 10; count of bases not matched to a gene: 9. CDR1 LGHNA and CDR2 YNFKEQ come from the germline V gene. CDR3 sequence: CASSRVDREGSPLHF. The CDR3 nucleotides are TGTGCCAGCAGCCGGGTGGACAGGGAAGGATCACCCCTCCACTTT.

This chain uses TRBV5-4 with TRBJ1-5, with D possibly matching TRBD1 (5 bases). V lost 0 bases to trimming and J lost 1 base, with 8 bases between them. The germline CDR1 and CDR2 sequences are SGHNT and YYREEE (reference sequence). The CDR3 sequence is 15 residues long. CDR3 nucleotide sequence: TGTGCCAGCAGCTTGGGGCAGGGAAGCAATCAGCCCCAGCATTTT. Protein product: CASSLGQGSNQPQHF.

This clone was observed once. The junction departs from the called germline gene at one end, perhaps through a read error. This chain joins TRBV7-8 and TRBJ1-2, with D possibly being TRBD1 (5 bases). The CDR3 length is 12 residues. CDR1 and CDR2 (germline): SGHVS, FQNEAQ. CDR3 coding DNA: TGTGCCAGCAGCCCCGGTGCAGGGCCGTCTTCCTTC. This codes for CASSPGAGPSSF. Together with reference TRBV7-8 and TRBJ1-2, the CDR3 gives the full variable domain: GAGVSQSPRYKVAKRGQDVALRCDPISGHVSLFWYQQALGQGPEFLTYFQNEAQLDKSGLPSDRFFAERPEGSVSTLKIQRTQQEDSAVYLCASSPGAGPSSFGSGTRLTVV.

The chain couples TRBV7-9 to TRBJ1-1; D remains ambiguous. CDR3 length: 13 residues. Germline V gene lookup returns CDR1 SEHNR and CDR2 FQNEAQ (reference sequence). The germline V and J ends were trimmed by 5 bases and 2 bases, with 9 bases remaining between them. The CDR3 region has the DNA TGTGCCAGCAGCCCACGCCTCAACACTGAAGCTTTCTTT. It translates to CASSPRLNTEAFF.

V and J are TRBV5-1 and TRBJ2-7; 8 positions match TRBD1. Unmatched junction bases numbered 8, after V lost 7 bases and J lost 5 bases. Germline-derived CDR1 and CDR2 are SGHRS and YFSETQ. The CDR3 is 13 amino acids. CDR3 bases: TGCGCCAGCCGGACAGGGTGGACCCACGAGCAGTACTTC. Its translation: CASRTGWTHEQYF.

The chain is built from TRBV6-1 and TRBJ2-7; 7 nucleotides match TRBD1. This CDR3 spans 18 amino acids. The V gene's germline CDR1 is MNHNS and CDR2 SASEGT. J was trimmed by 5 bases and V by 2 bases; bases with no gene match: 18. CDR3 coding DNA: TGTGCCAGCAGTGAACTTGGCCCCGTCCGGACAGGTCGACACGAGCAGTACTTC. Its protein product is CASSELGPVRTGRHEQYF.

The chain carries TRBV5-5 and TRBJ1-6; 9 bases map to TRBD1. This CDR3 spans 16 amino acids. The V gene end was trimmed by 2 bases and the J gene end by 2 bases; junction bases not matched to a gene: 2. Per the germline V gene, CDR1 is SGHKS and CDR2 is YYEKEE (reference sequence). For the CDR3, the DNA is TGTGCCAGCAGCTTATGGGACAGGGCCTATAATTCACCCCTCCACTTT. Translating gives CASSLWDRAYNSPLHF. The full variable domain, its missing parts supplied by reference TRBV5-5 and TRBJ1-6, is DAGVTQSPTHLIKTRGQQVTLRCSPISGHKSVSWYQQVLGQGPQFIFQYYEKEERGRGNFPDRFSARQFPNYSSELNVNALLLGDSALYLCASSLWDRAYNSPLHFGNGTRLTVT.

A few counts support this clone. The same CDR3 can be traced to other DNA sequences in this sample. This sequence joins TRBV30 and TRBJ1-3; the D is unclear. The CDR3 loop spans 12 amino acids. Germline assignment: CDR1 GTSNPN and CDR2 SVGIG (reference sequence). V was pared by 0 bases and J by 3 bases, with 3 bases between. CDR3 region: CAWSVLGNTIYF. The CDR3 region has the DNA TGTGCCTGGAGTGTACTTGGAAACACCATATATTTT.

The V and J genes are TRBV5-8 and TRBJ2-1, with D unresolved. The CDR3 is 9 residues long. V gave up 3 bases and J gave up 14 bases, with 6 bases separating them. CDR1 and CDR2 (germline): SGHTS, YDEGEE. The CDR3 DNA reads TGTGCCAGCAGCTGGAGTGAGTTCTTC. Translated: CASSWSEFF.

The V gene is TRBV27, the J gene TRBJ2-2, with a weak D call TRBD1 (6 bases). From germline, CDR1 is MNHEY and CDR2 SMNVEV (reference sequence). The CDR3 covers 14 residues. Trimming left V 2 bases short and J 4 bases short, with 8 bases between. In DNA form, the CDR3 reads TGTGCCAGCAGTTTAGGACAGCCCACCGGGGAGCTGTTTTTT. Encoded protein: CASSLGQPTGELFF.

This sequence joins TRBV6-2 or TRBV6-3 and TRBJ1-2; D is undetermined. Trimming removed 5 bases at V and 4 bases at J, with 17 bases between. Germline V CDR1 and CDR2: MNHEY, SVGEGT. The CDR3 covers 15 residues. The CDR3 spells CASSKRAGRTYGYTF. The CDR3 DNA reads TGTGCCAGCAGTAAAAGGGCCGGACGCACCTATGGCTACACCTTC.